The clone carrying this T cell receptor (beta chain) occurred many times. This sample stems from a study of low-dose radiotherapy and immunotherapy resistance in tumors. Looking at the study overall: Aspirin 300 mg was given orally each day for four cycles from cycle 1 day 1.

V was shortened by 0 bases and J by 5 bases, with 13 bases between the two germline ends. The CDR3 has 15 amino acids. CDR1 MNHEY and CDR2 SMNVEV come from the germline V gene (reference sequence). cDNA synthesis used a TRAV/TRBV-specific primer set for both chains. It was with a constant-region primer and a V-primer adapter that TCRs were amplified over about 20 PCR cycles. TCRdb analysed the reads with MiXCR anew, one entry per CDR3 protein. The sample has 65,000 to 95,000 distinct CDR3 sequences; 15% to 20% are singletons. Stated time point: before trial treatment. Patients deemed eligible presented with advanced solid tumors lacking tumor-infiltrating lymphocytes.

This receptor was taken from a male donor with prostate cancer. This specimen was PBMCs, taken before treatment. The chain links TRBV27 to TRBJ1-1; D remains unclear. CDR3 nucleotides: TGTGCCAGCAGTTTATCGCTTGGGAGCAGTACTGAAGCTTTCTTT. Translation gives CASSLSLGSSTEAFF.